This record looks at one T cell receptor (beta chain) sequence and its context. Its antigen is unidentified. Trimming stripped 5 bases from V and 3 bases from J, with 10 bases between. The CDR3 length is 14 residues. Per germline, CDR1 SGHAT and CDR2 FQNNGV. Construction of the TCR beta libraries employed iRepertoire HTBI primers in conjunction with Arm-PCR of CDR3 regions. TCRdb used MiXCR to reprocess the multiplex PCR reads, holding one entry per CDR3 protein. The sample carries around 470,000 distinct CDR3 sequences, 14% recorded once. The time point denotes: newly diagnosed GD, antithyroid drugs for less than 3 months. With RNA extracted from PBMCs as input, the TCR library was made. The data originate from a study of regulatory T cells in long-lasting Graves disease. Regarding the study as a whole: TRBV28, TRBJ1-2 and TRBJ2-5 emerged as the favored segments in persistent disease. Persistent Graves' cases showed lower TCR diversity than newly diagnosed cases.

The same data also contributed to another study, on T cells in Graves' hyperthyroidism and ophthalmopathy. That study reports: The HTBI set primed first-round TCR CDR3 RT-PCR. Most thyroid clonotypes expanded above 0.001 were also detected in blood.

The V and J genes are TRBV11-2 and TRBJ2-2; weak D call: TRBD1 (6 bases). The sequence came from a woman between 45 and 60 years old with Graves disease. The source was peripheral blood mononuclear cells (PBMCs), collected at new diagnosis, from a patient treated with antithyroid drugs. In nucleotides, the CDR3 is TGTGCCAGCAGCCGTGGACAGTACACCGGGGAGCTGTTTTTT. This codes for CASSRGQYTGELFF.